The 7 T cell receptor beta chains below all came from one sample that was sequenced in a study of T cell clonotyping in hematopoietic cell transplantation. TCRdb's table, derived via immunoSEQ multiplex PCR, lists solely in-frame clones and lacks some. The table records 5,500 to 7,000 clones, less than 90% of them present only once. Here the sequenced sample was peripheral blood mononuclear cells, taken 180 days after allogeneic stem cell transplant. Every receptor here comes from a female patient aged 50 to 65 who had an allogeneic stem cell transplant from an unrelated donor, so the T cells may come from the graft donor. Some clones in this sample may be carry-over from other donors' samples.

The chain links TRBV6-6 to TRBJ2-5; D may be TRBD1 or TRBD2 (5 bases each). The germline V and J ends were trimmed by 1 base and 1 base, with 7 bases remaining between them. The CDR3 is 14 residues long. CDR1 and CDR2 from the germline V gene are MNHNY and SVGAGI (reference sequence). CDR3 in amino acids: CASSYFGGQETQYF. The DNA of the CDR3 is TGTGCCAGCAGTTACTTTGGGGGCCAAGAGACCCAGTACTTC.

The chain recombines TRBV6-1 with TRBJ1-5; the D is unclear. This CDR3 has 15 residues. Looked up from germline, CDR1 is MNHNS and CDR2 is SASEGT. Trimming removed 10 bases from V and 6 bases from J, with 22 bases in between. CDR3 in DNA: TGTGCCACCGCAACCAACAACTACGATATTCAGCCCCAGCATTTT. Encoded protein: CATATNNYDIQPQHF.

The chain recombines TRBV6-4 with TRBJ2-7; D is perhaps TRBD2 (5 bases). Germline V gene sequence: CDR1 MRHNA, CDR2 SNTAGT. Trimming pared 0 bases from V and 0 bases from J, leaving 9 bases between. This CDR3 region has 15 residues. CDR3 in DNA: TGTGCCAGCAGTGACTCGCCTCGGGACTCCTACGAGCAGTACTTC. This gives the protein CASSDSPRDSYEQYF.

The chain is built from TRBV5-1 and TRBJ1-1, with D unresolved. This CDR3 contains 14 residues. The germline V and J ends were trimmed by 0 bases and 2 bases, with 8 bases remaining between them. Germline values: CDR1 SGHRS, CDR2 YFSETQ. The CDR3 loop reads CASSLVAANTEAFF. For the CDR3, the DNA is TGCGCCAGCAGCTTGGTAGCAGCAAACACTGAAGCTTTCTTT. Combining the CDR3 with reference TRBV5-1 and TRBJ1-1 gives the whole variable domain KAGVTQTPRYLIKTRGQQVTLSCSPISGHRSVSWYQQTPGQGLQFLFEYFSETQRNKGNFPGRFSGRQFSNSRSEMNVSTLELGDSALYLCASSLVAANTEAFFGQGTRLTVV.

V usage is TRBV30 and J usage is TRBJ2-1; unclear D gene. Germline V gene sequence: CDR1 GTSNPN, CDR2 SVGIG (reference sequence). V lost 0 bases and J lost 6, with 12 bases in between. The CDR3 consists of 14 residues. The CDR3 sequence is CAWSVPGSPNEQFF. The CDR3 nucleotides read TGTGCCTGGAGTGTACCTGGCAGTCCCAATGAGCAGTTCTTC.

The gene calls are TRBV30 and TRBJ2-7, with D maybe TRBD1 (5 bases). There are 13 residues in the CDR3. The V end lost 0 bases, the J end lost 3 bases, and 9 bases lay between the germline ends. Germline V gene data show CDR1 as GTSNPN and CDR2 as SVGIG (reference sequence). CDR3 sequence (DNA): TGTGCCTGGAGTGTAGGCCAGGGCTACGAGCAGTACTTC. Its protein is CAWSVGQGYEQYF. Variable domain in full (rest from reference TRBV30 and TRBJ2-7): SQTIHQWPATLVQPVGSPLSLECTVEGTSNPNLYWYRQAAGRGLQLLFYSVGIGQISSEVPQNLSASRPQDRQFILSSKKLLLSDSGFYLCAWSVGQGYEQYFGPGTRLTVT.

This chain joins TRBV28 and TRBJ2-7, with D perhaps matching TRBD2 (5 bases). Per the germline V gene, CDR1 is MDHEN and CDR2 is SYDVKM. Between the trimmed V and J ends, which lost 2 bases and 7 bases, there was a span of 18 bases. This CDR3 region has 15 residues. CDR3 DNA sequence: TGTGCCAGCAGTTTAGAGGGATTCAGTTCGGGGGAGCAGTACTTC. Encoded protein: CASSLEGFSSGEQYF.